This TCR beta chain was identified during a study of T cell clonotyping in hematopoietic cell transplantation. A word on this clone: Its antigen remains unidentified.

Using immunoSEQ multiplex PCR, the repertoire was profiled, and TCRdb retains in-frame clones only, with some absent. Of 7,000 or so clones listed, approximately 88% are singletons. The CDR3 has 13 residues. Germline loops: CDR1 MNHNS, CDR2 SASEGT. The V and J ends lost 7 bases and 1 base respectively, with 9 bases between them. Whole-study findings and limits: After transplant, recipient diversity fell while pathologically expanded clonotypes grew through day 180.

This receptor was identified in a young adult male patient who had an allogeneic stem cell transplant from a related donor, so the T cells may come from the graft donor. Some clones in this sample may be carry-over from other donors' samples. The sample here was PBMCs, taken 100 days after allogeneic stem cell transplant. The chain has TRBV6-1 and TRBJ2-3, with D unresolved. CDR3 coding DNA: TGTGCCAGCATTAGAGGTCGCACAGATACGCAGTATTTT. Amino acid sequence: CASIRGRTDTQYF.